These 27 T cell receptor beta chains came from one sample sequenced in a study of blood T cell repertoires in COVID-19 (TCRdb year 2020). Libraries were built with the immunoSEQ multiplex PCR assay. TCRdb mirrors the immuneACCESS table, restricted to in-frame sequences. Some clones are absent from its copies; in checked studies, under half trace to an unresolved V gene, and the reason for the others is unknown. For this sample the table gives 300,000 to 450,000 clones, of which 85% were detected only once. The top ten hold approximately 3.7% of the sample. Sequenced: peripheral blood. Receptor source: a woman younger than 35 with acute or convalescent COVID-19.

This clone was counted only a few times. Other DNA sequences in the sample encode the same CDR3. This chain joins TRBV3-1 (or the pseudogene TRBV3-2) and TRBJ2-5; D is perhaps TRBD1 (5 bases). CDR3 length equals 12 residues. The germline V and J ends were trimmed by 4 bases and 2 bases, with 5 bases remaining between them. Per germline, CDR1 LGHDT and CDR2 YNNKEL (reference sequence). In DNA, the CDR3 is TGTGCCAGCAGCCGACAGCAAGAGACCCAGTACTTC. Protein sequence: CASSRQQETQYF.

Of note for this clone: This CDR3 is also generated by other DNA sequences in the sample. V usage is TRBV27 and J usage is TRBJ1-1; a weak D match, TRBD1 (5 bases). Germline assignment: CDR1 MNHEY and CDR2 SMNVEV (reference sequence). CDR3 length: 14 amino acids. V lost 2 bases and J 2 bases, leaving 9 bases between the germline ends. CDR3 in amino acids: CASSLGGANTEAFF. The DNA of the CDR3 is TGTGCCAGCAGTTTAGGAGGGGCCAACACTGAAGCTTTCTTT.

The V and J genes are TRBV6-1 and TRBJ1-2; D unresolved. The CDR3 is made up of 14 amino acids. Trimming pared 0 bases from V and 7 bases from J, leaving 12 bases between. CDR1 MNHNS and CDR2 SASEGT come from the germline V gene. CDR3 bases: TGTGCCAGCAGTGAAGCAGGAGAGGGAGGTGGCTACACCTTC. Its translation: CASSEAGEGGGYTF.

The rearrangement links TRBV28 to TRBJ1-2; D may be TRBD1 (5 bases). The CDR3 extends over 13 amino acids. The V and J ends lost 5 bases and 2 bases respectively, with 9 bases between them. Per germline, CDR1 MDHEN and CDR2 SYDVKM. The DNA of the CDR3 is TGTGCCAGCAGTAAAGACAGCAACTATGGCTACACCTTC. Amino acids: CASSKDSNYGYTF.

This chain links TRBV5-1 with TRBJ1-6, with 7 bases aligning to TRBD1. V gave up 0 bases and J gave up 6 bases; unmatched junction bases: 3. The CDR3 extends over 15 amino acids. Germline V lookup: CDR1 SGHRS, CDR2 YFSETQ. The CDR3 is CASSLATGPNSPLHF. The DNA for the CDR3 is TGCGCCAGCAGCTTGGCGACAGGGCCTAATTCACCCCTCCACTTT.

The genes are TRBV6-5 and TRBJ1-2, with 7 bases identical to TRBD1. The CDR3 has 14 residues. Germline V gene lookup returns CDR1 MNHEY and CDR2 SVGAGI. V shed 8 bases and J 1 base; nucleotides not matched to a gene: 7. The CDR3 region has the DNA TGTGCCAGCGTGGTCTACAGGGGTAACTATGGCTACACCTTC. As protein: CASVVYRGNYGYTF.

This clone was recorded once. The chain recombines TRBV5-6 with TRBJ1-1; D gene uncertain. V was trimmed by 4 bases and J by 4 bases, leaving 11 bases between them. The CDR3 has 13 residues. Germline lookup yields CDR1 SGHDT and CDR2 YYEEEE. CDR3 sequence reads: CASSLGIGTEAFF. In nucleotides, the CDR3 is TGTGCCAGCAGCCTCGGGATTGGCACTGAAGCTTTCTTT.

This chain links TRBV3-1 (or the pseudogene TRBV3-2) with TRBJ2-5, with TRBD2 identical over 8 bases. CDR3 length: 15 residues. Per germline, CDR1 LGHDT and CDR2 YNNKEL (reference sequence). V trimming: 4 bases; J trimming: 6 bases; junction bases outside the gene matches: 10. CDR3 region: CASSLMGTSRKTQYF. CDR3 sequence (DNA): TGTGCCAGCAGCCTGATGGGGACTAGTAGGAAGACCCAGTACTTC.

The chain employs TRBV12-3 or TRBV12-4 and TRBJ1-1; no definite D call. This CDR3 spans 12 amino acids. V lost 6 bases and J lost 0, with 5 bases in between. DNA of the CDR3: TGTGCCAGCAGGGCAGTGAACACTGAAGCTTTCTTT. Protein sequence: CASRAVNTEAFF.

J is TRBJ2-3 and V is TRBV20-1; 8 nucleotides agree with TRBD1. In germline, CDR1 is DFQATT, CDR2 SNEGSKA (reference sequence). The CDR3 is made up of 15 amino acids. Trimming at V came to 3 bases and at J to 2 bases, leaving 7 bases not matched to a gene. CDR3 sequence reads: CSASSGGRSTDTQYF. CDR3 sequence (DNA): TGCAGTGCTAGTTCAGGGGGCCGGTCCACAGATACGCAGTATTTT.

A note on this clone: The sample carries other DNA sequences with the same CDR3. This chain connects TRBV6-5 to TRBJ2-7; 10 bases fit TRBD1. This CDR3 region has 15 residues. V trimming: 6 bases; J trimming: 2 bases; junction bases outside the gene matches: 7. Looked up from germline, CDR1 is MNHEY and CDR2 is SVGAGI. The CDR3 coding sequence is TGTGCCAGCAGCCTCGGACAGGGGGGGGCCTACGAGCAGTACTTC. This codes for CASSLGQGGAYEQYF.

DNA of the CDR3: TGTGCCTGGAGTGAGGGGGAAGGCTACACCTTC. It translates to CAWSEGEGYTF. The V call is TRBV30, the J call TRBJ1-2, with D perhaps TRBD1 (6 bases). The germline V gene encodes CDR1 GTSNPN and CDR2 SVGIG (reference sequence). Trimming pared 1 base from V and 8 bases from J, leaving 8 bases between. The CDR3 length is 11 residues.

This chain joins TRBV7-2 and TRBJ1-1; a possible D gene is TRBD1 (6 bases). V was shortened by 4 bases and J by 7 bases, with 19 bases between the two germline ends. The CDR3 is made up of 15 amino acids. The V gene's germline CDR1 is SGHTA and CDR2 FQGNSA. The CDR3 DNA reads TGTGCCAGCAGCTCCCCTCGAACAGGGACCTTTGAAGCTTTCTTT. Translated: CASSSPRTGTFEAFF.

The chain has TRBV6-6 and TRBJ1-5, with D tentatively TRBD1 (5 bases). V was shortened by 4 bases and J by 3 bases, with 13 bases between the two germline ends. The germline CDR1 and CDR2 sequences are MNHNY and SVGAGI (reference sequence). This CDR3 has 15 residues. CDR3 residues: CASSFPRGINQPQHF. The CDR3 DNA follows: TGTGCCAGCAGTTTCCCTCGGGGGATCAATCAGCCCCAGCATTTT.

The chain links TRBV4-1 to TRBJ2-7, with D perhaps matching TRBD1 (6 bases). The germline V and J ends were trimmed by 1 base and 3 bases, with 13 bases remaining between them. Germline V gene data show CDR1 as MGHRA and CDR2 as YSYEKL. The CDR3 has 15 residues. The CDR3 loop reads CASSQAITGLYEQYF. Written as DNA, the CDR3 is TGCGCCAGCAGCCAAGCAATTACAGGGCTCTACGAGCAGTACTTC.

The V gene is TRBV28, the J gene TRBJ1-1; perhaps TRBD1 as D (6 bases). V was pared by 3 bases and J by 6 bases, with 17 bases between. CDR1 is MDHEN and CDR2 is SYDVKM in the germline V gene. The CDR3 consists of 15 residues. CDR3 protein: CASSLAQGWIAEAFF. The CDR3, as DNA: TGTGCCAGCAGTTTGGCTCAGGGGTGGATTGCTGAAGCTTTCTTT.

This chain uses TRBV19 with TRBJ2-1; TRBD2 might be the D (5 bases). Trimming stripped 9 bases from V and 8 bases from J, with 8 bases between. The CDR3 is 10 residues long. The germline CDR1 and CDR2 sequences are LNHDA and SQIVND (reference sequence). CDR3 loop: CASRTHEQFF. The CDR3, as DNA: TGTGCCAGCCGGACTCATGAGCAGTTCTTC.

The rearrangement joins TRBV25-1 to TRBJ1-5; D call uncertain. The CDR3 consists of 15 residues. Germline-derived CDR1 and CDR2 are MGHDK and SYGVNS. With 11 bases removed from V and 5 bases from J, the gap between germline ends came to 22 bases. CDR3 sequence (DNA): TGTGCCCGTGAAAGAGCGACTCGCGCCCATCAGCCCCAGCATTTT. Residues: CARERATRAHQPQHF.

J is TRBJ2-1 and V is TRBV27; 9 bases line up with TRBD1. The germline gives CDR1 MNHEY, CDR2 SMNVEV (reference sequence). V shed 7 bases and J 4 bases; nucleotides not matched to a gene: 8. The CDR3 loop spans 15 amino acids. This CDR3 is CASTGTGNLYNEQFF. Here the CDR3 DNA reads TGTGCCAGCACGGGGACAGGGAACCTTTACAATGAGCAGTTCTTC.

This chain uses TRBV6-2 or TRBV6-3 with TRBJ2-1, with 7 bases aligning to TRBD2. CDR1 and CDR2 from the germline V gene are MNHEY and SVGEGT. Trimming took 6 bases from V and 0 from J; bases not matched to a gene: 11. The CDR3 spans 17 residues. The CDR3 coding sequence is TGTGCCAGCAGCCGAGGTGGGACTAAAAACTCCTACAATGAGCAGTTCTTC. It codes for CASSRGGTKNSYNEQFF.

This clone was detected only once. The V gene is TRBV11-2, the J gene TRBJ2-7, with D maybe TRBD1 (5 bases). Trimming left V 6 bases short and J 2 bases short, with 14 bases between. The CDR3 runs to 14 residues. The germline gives CDR1 SGHAT, CDR2 FQNNGV. The CDR3 sequence is CASRRLGAPYEQYF. The CDR3 coding sequence is TGTGCCAGCAGACGCCTAGGGGCCCCCTACGAGCAGTACTTC.

The chain employs TRBV5-5 and TRBJ2-7, with 7 bases matching TRBD1. In germline, CDR1 is SGHKS, CDR2 YYEKEE (reference sequence). J lost 1 base, V lost 0 bases, and 4 bases had no gene match. The CDR3 sequence is 15 residues long. The chain's CDR3 is CASSLDRGLSYEQYF. The CDR3 coding sequence is TGTGCCAGCAGCTTGGACAGGGGATTATCCTACGAGCAGTACTTC.

V gene TRBV6-5 combines with J gene TRBJ1-2, with TRBD1 identical over 7 bases. The junction had 7 bases not matched to a gene; V was cut back by 7 bases and J by 5 bases. CDR3 length equals 13 residues. In germline, CDR1 is MNHEY, CDR2 SVGAGI. Written as DNA, the CDR3 is TGTGCCAGCACCAAGGGGACAGTTTATGGCTACACCTTC. Translation gives CASTKGTVYGYTF.

V and J are TRBV5-6 and TRBJ1-2; 7 bases match TRBD1. The CDR3 contains 14 residues. With V trimmed by 3 bases and J by 5 bases, 7 bases remained unmatched. From germline, CDR1 is SGHDT and CDR2 YYEEEE. CDR3 in DNA: TGTGCCAGCAGCTATAGTACAGGGGCTTATGGCTACACCTTC. This sequence encodes CASSYSTGAYGYTF.

The chain couples TRBV12-3 or TRBV12-4 to TRBJ1-5; a possible D gene is TRBD1 (5 bases). V lost 5 bases and J 6 bases, leaving 11 bases between the germline ends. The CDR3 runs to 13 residues. The CDR3 is CASSTTGGQPQHF. CDR3 nucleotides: TGTGCCAGCAGTACCACGGGGGGTCAGCCCCAGCATTTT.

The chain recombines TRBV6-5 with TRBJ2-5, with TRBD1 matching over 8 bases. The V gene end was trimmed by 9 bases and the J gene end by 7 bases; junction bases not matched to a gene: 7. Germline-derived CDR1 and CDR2 are MNHEY and SVGAGI. This CDR3 is 12 amino acids long. Here the CDR3 reads CASTQGVGTQYF. The CDR3 nucleotides are TGTGCCAGTACACAGGGGGTCGGGACCCAGTACTTC.

This chain links TRBV9 with TRBJ1-1, with 10 positions matching TRBD1. V dropped 0 bases and J dropped 7; count of bases not matched to a gene: 18. The CDR3 is 19 amino acids. The germline V gene encodes CDR1 SGDLS and CDR2 YYNGEE. The CDR3 spells CASSVVPPGQGSITNEAFF. As DNA, the CDR3 is TGTGCCAGCAGCGTAGTCCCACCGGGACAGGGGAGTATTACTAATGAAGCTTTCTTT.